The clone carrying this T cell receptor beta chain was detected a few times. This specimen includes other DNA sequences encoding the same CDR3. Assay: immunoSEQ multiplex PCR; the TCRdb copy retains only in-frame clones and omits some. This sample has approximately 140,000 clones; 80% to 85% occur once, and the top ten carry 7% to 9.5%. Trimming pared 3 bases from V and 2 bases from J, leaving 4 bases between. Germline V CDR1 and CDR2: GTSNPN, SVGIG (reference sequence). The CDR3 has 11 amino acids. The Seattle site enrolled patients during active infection and followed them longitudinally. This sample was taken from a study of blood T cell repertoires in COVID-19.

This sequence originates from a man aged 30 to 39 with COVID-19, enrolled during active disease. Material: peripheral blood. The chain employs TRBV30 and TRBJ1-2, with D unresolved. CDR3 sequence: CAWSLNYGYTF. CDR3 bases: TGTGCCTGGAGCCTAAACTATGGCTACACCTTC.